Below, one T cell receptor beta chain is given with its context. The antigen is undetermined. This record belongs to a study of a mutant IDH1 vaccine in newly diagnosed glioma. TCRdb's copy holds only in-frame clones and misses some; the assay was immunoSEQ multiplex PCR. The sample includes 50,000 to 65,000 clones, 86% of them seen just once. Per the germline V gene, CDR1 is SNHLY and CDR2 is FYNNEI. The CDR3 runs 12 residues. With 5 bases removed from V and 2 bases from J, the gap between germline ends came to 4 bases. Sample time point: week 35, safety follow-up. Every vaccine dose comprised 300 ug of mutant IDH1 20-mer peptide plus topical imiquimod.

This clonotype was obtained from a man aged 35 to 55 with glioma. The source material was PBMCs, sampled from a glioma patient whose treatment included an IDH1 peptide vaccine. The rearrangement joins TRBV2 to TRBJ1-3; no clear D. The CDR3 region has the DNA TGTGCCAGCAGTTCGACTGGAAACACCATATATTTT. Protein product: CASSSTGNTIYF.